A single sample gave rise to the 27 T cell receptor beta chains below, sequenced in a study of T cell responses to AZD1222 COVID-19 vaccine. Measured with immunoSEQ multiplex PCR; TCRdb has only the in-frame clones, and not every one. Counted here are over 50,000 clones, roughly 90% occurring once; the ten biggest clones make up approximately 15%. The starting material was peripheral blood, obtained 28 days after the second AZD1222 dose. All receptors derive from an adult who received the AZD1222 COVID-19 vaccine.

The J gene is TRBJ2-7, the V gene TRBV6-2 or TRBV6-3, with TRBD1 matching 8 bases. Germline lookup yields CDR1 MNHEY and CDR2 SVGEGT. The J segment lost 7 bases and the V segment lost 2 bases, leaving 7 bases of the junction unmatched. This CDR3 region has 14 residues. The CDR3 loop is CASSYQGAVLEQYF. The CDR3 DNA is TGTGCCAGCAGTTACCAGGGGGCAGTTTTGGAGCAGTACTTC.

The chain carries TRBV2 and TRBJ1-4, with 7 bases lining up with TRBD1. This CDR3 is 15 amino acids long. With 6 bases clipped from V and 3 bases from J, the junction kept 7 bases outside the gene matches. The germline V gene encodes CDR1 SNHLY and CDR2 FYNNEI. CDR3 sequence: CASSDPGQPNEKLFF. The CDR3 nucleotides read TGTGCCAGCAGCGATCCGGGACAGCCTAATGAAAAACTGTTTTTT.

The chain joins TRBV25-1 to TRBJ2-6, with D possibly being TRBD1 (5 bases). V was cut by 6 bases and J by 4 bases, with 7 bases left in between. CDR3 length equals 13 residues. Per the germline V gene, CDR1 is MGHDK and CDR2 is SYGVNS. The CDR3 DNA sequence: TGTGCCAGCAGGAAGGGGGGGGCCAACGTCCTGACTTTC. Its protein product is CASRKGGANVLTF.

The chain has TRBV3-1 (or the pseudogene TRBV3-2) and TRBJ2-1; TRBD2 matches 12 bases. Germline lookup yields CDR1 LGHDT and CDR2 YNNKEL (reference sequence). V was clipped by 4 bases and J by 0 bases; unmatched bases: 13. The length of the CDR3 is 20 residues. The CDR3 spells CASSPLLAGGPRSSYNEQFF. CDR3 bases: TGTGCCAGCAGCCCCCTTCTAGCGGGAGGGCCAAGGAGCTCCTACAATGAGCAGTTCTTC.

The chain combines TRBV7-8 with TRBJ2-2; 7 bases match TRBD2. The CDR3 has 16 residues. V was pared by 1 base and J by 4 bases, with 6 bases of the junction left unmatched. Germline loops: CDR1 SGHVS, CDR2 FQNEAQ. CDR3 coding DNA: TGTGCCAGCAGCTTAGAGCTAGCGGAATCCACCGGGGAGCTGTTTTTT. Translating it yields CASSLELAESTGELFF.

CDR3: CARDALTVNYGYTF. CDR3 bases: TGTGCCAGGGATGCTTTGACAGTCAACTATGGCTACACCTTC. V and J are TRBV2 and TRBJ1-2; TRBD1 might be the D (5 bases). This CDR3 spans 14 amino acids. Trimming pared 9 bases from V and 2 bases from J, leaving 16 bases between. The V gene's germline CDR1 is SNHLY and CDR2 FYNNEI.

As for this clone: Distinct nucleotide sequences in the sample also encode this CDR3. The chain is built from TRBV24-1 and TRBJ2-7, with a possible D match to TRBD1 (5 bases). Trimming shortened V by 2 bases and J by 1 base, and 5 bases separated the two germline ends. The length of the CDR3 is 13 residues. Germline V gene lookup returns CDR1 KGHDR and CDR2 SFDVKD. The CDR3 is CATSDSGSYEQYF. The CDR3 coding sequence is TGTGCCACCAGTGATTCAGGGTCCTACGAGCAGTACTTC.

The chain joins TRBV5-4 to TRBJ2-7, with D perhaps matching TRBD2 (6 bases). This CDR3 has 15 amino acids. V lost 0 bases, J lost 0 bases, and 10 bases lay in between. Germline CDR1 SGHNT, CDR2 YYREEE (reference sequence). The CDR3 DNA is TGTGCCAGCAGCTTGGAGGGGAGGAGCTCCTACGAGCAGTACTTC. This encodes CASSLEGRSSYEQYF. The entire variable domain, with the rest obtained from reference TRBV5-4 and TRBJ2-7, is as follows: ETGVTQSPTHLIKTRGQQVTLRCSSQSGHNTVSWYQQALGQGPQFIFQYYREEENGRGNFPPRFSGLQFPNYSSELNVNALELDDSALYLCASSLEGRSSYEQYFGPGTRLTVT.

This clone was counted only a few times. The rearrangement links TRBV6-5 to TRBJ1-1, with D hard to call. Germline CDR1 reads MNHEY; CDR2 reads SVGAGI. Trimming removed 8 bases from V and 12 bases from J, with 16 bases in between. The CDR3 contains 11 residues. In DNA form, the CDR3 reads TGTGCCAGCCCAATGATCCTCGTACCTTTCTTT. It codes for CASPMILVPFF.

The chain carries TRBV29-1 and TRBJ2-4; possible D gene TRBD2, 5 bases. Trimming removed 7 bases at V and 3 bases at J, with 16 bases between. CDR1 is SQVTM and CDR2 is ANQGSEA in the germline V gene. This CDR3 comprises 14 residues. The CDR3 nucleotides read TGCAGCGCCGTAACCGGGGAAGGCAAAAACATTCAGTACTTC. As protein: CSAVTGEGKNIQYF.

The chain uses TRBV10-3 and TRBJ1-1, with D possibly TRBD1 on 5 matching bases. Trimming shortened V by 4 bases and J by 3 bases, and 12 bases separated the two germline ends. The CDR3 consists of 14 residues. The germline V gene encodes CDR1 ENHRY and CDR2 SYGVKD. Here the CDR3 DNA reads TGTGCCATCAGTGGATCACGGGGCTACACTGAAGCTTTCTTT. The encoded protein is CAISGSRGYTEAFF.

This clone was counted a single time. The chain links TRBV10-1 to TRBJ2-7; 8 bases are a match to TRBD1. Germline V gene lookup returns CDR1 WNHNN and CDR2 SYGVQD (reference sequence). The CDR3 sequence is 15 residues long. V lost 6 bases to trimming and J lost 3 bases; unmatched junction nucleotides: 10. CDR3 nucleotides: TGCGCCAGCAGGGGACAGGAGTCGATAATCTACGAGCAGTACTTC. Its protein product is CASRGQESIIYEQYF.

The V gene is TRBV21-1, the J gene TRBJ2-7; TRBD2 is the table's D call, not checked against the DNA. TRBV21-1 is a known pseudogene. The CDR3 has 13 residues. The CDR3 sequence: CASSPQVAGEQYF. The CDR3 DNA sequence: TGTGCCAGCAGCCCCCAGGTAGCGGGCGAGCAGTACTTC.

The CDR3 sequence: CASSQRAGNTGELFF. CDR3 DNA: TGCGCCAGCAGCCAGAGGGCAGGAAACACCGGGGAGCTGTTTTTT. The gene calls are TRBV4-1 and TRBJ2-2; a possible D gene is TRBD2 (5 bases). Germline V gives CDR1 MGHRA, CDR2 YSYEKL. Trimming pared 3 bases from V and 2 bases from J, leaving 10 bases between. This CDR3 has 15 residues.

The chain has TRBV6-6 and TRBJ2-1; 14 nucleotides line up with TRBD2. The CDR3 consists of 16 residues. V trimming: 2 bases; J trimming: 8 bases; junction bases outside the gene matches: 5. Germline CDR1 reads MNHNY; CDR2 reads SVGAGI (reference sequence). The CDR3 region is CASSYRGTSGRYEQFF. CDR3 sequence (DNA): TGTGCCAGCAGTTACCGTGGGACTAGCGGGAGATATGAGCAGTTCTTC.

This clone has just one count. The chain uses TRBV7-8 and TRBJ1-3; 11 nucleotides align to TRBD1. The CDR3 extends over 17 amino acids. J was trimmed by 0 bases and V by 1 base; bases with no gene match: 2. Germline V gives CDR1 SGHVS, CDR2 FQNEAQ. This CDR3 reads CASSLGGQGGSGNTIYF. In DNA form, the CDR3 reads TGTGCCAGCAGCTTAGGGGGACAGGGGGGCTCTGGAAACACCATATATTTT.

The chain carries TRBV27 and TRBJ2-5; 8 bases are shared with TRBD2. The trim removed 0 bases at V and 6 bases at J, leaving 6 bases unmatched. The CDR3 contains 15 residues. In germline, CDR1 is MNHEY, CDR2 SMNVEV (reference sequence). As DNA, the CDR3 is TGTGCCAGCAGTTTATCAGCGGGAGAAGCCCAGACCCAGTACTTC. Translated, it gives CASSLSAGEAQTQYF.

The CDR3 DNA is TGTGCCACCAGTCGAGAACGGGGAACTGGGAGCTACACCTTC. Amino acid sequence: CATSRERGTGSYTF. V is TRBV15 and J is TRBJ1-2; D is unresolved. Germline V gives CDR1 LNHNV, CDR2 YYDKDF (reference sequence). V lost 6 bases and J 9 bases, leaving 20 bases between the germline ends. This CDR3 is 14 amino acids long.

The V and J genes are TRBV2 and TRBJ1-5, with TRBD1 matching 9 bases. V lost 4 bases, J lost 2 bases, and 3 bases stayed unmatched. Germline loops: CDR1 SNHLY, CDR2 FYNNEI. The CDR3 is 15 residues long. The CDR3 nucleotides are TGTGCCAGCAGTGGGGACAGGGAACGCAATCAGCCCCAGCATTTT. Translated, it gives CASSGDRERNQPQHF.

The chain links TRBV18 to TRBJ2-1, with TRBD2 matching over 8 bases. Germline values: CDR1 KGHSH, CDR2 LQKENI. The V gene end was trimmed by 6 bases and the J gene end by 0 bases; junction bases not matched to a gene: 13. The CDR3 has 18 amino acids. In DNA form, the CDR3 reads TGTGCCAGCTCCCCCAGAATGGTTAGCGGGGTCTCCTACAATGAGCAGTTCTTC. This encodes CASSPRMVSGVSYNEQFF. Full variable domain (rest looked up from reference TRBV18 and TRBJ2-1): NAGVMQNPRHLVRRRGQEARLRCSPMKGHSHVYWYRQLPEEGLKFMVYLQKENIIDESGMPKERFSAEFPKEGPSILRIQQVVRGDSAAYFCASSPRMVSGVSYNEQFFGPGTRLTVL.

The V call is TRBV5-1, the J call TRBJ1-1; D is perhaps TRBD1 (6 bases). The ends were cut back, 5 bases at V and 5 bases at J, with 13 bases in the middle. Per germline, CDR1 SGHRS and CDR2 YFSETQ. The CDR3 extends over 13 amino acids. The CDR3 protein is CASSKQGGTEAFF. CDR3 bases: TGCGCCAGCAGTAAACAGGGAGGGACTGAAGCTTTCTTT.

The chain couples TRBV7-3 to TRBJ1-2, with TRBD1 as a possible D gene (5 bases). This CDR3 is built from 14 residues. Trimming shortened V by 5 bases and J by 3 bases, and 13 bases separated the two germline ends. Germline lookup yields CDR1 SGHTA and CDR2 FQGTGA. In DNA, the CDR3 is TGTGCCAGCAGCGTCGGGACTGCGCACTATGGCTACACCTTC. Amino acid sequence: CASSVGTAHYGYTF.

The chain is built from TRBV28 and TRBJ2-1; 7 bases are a match to TRBD2. V gave up 6 bases and J gave up 4 bases; unmatched junction bases: 6. The CDR3 sequence is 14 residues long. Looked up from germline, CDR1 is MDHEN and CDR2 is SYDVKM. CDR3 sequence (DNA): TGTGCCAGCAGAACCGGGACTACTTACAATGAGCAGTTCTTC. This codes for CASRTGTTYNEQFF.

V and J are TRBV28 and TRBJ1-2; tentative D call: TRBD1 (6 bases). The CDR3 consists of 14 residues. CDR1 is MDHEN and CDR2 is SYDVKM in the germline V gene. V was clipped by 6 bases and J by 8 bases, with 19 bases between them. The CDR3: CASSLTDSFRGYTF. The CDR3 DNA is TGTGCCAGCAGCCTTACGGACAGCTTTAGAGGCTACACCTTC.

The chain employs TRBV6-5 and TRBJ2-1; the D gene is possibly TRBD2 (5 bases). Deletions cut 2 bases from V and 0 bases from J, with 8 bases between. This CDR3 has 15 residues. Germline CDR1 and CDR2: MNHEY and SVGAGI. The CDR3 bases are TGTGCCAGCAGTTACGAGGGTAGCTCCTACAATGAGCAGTTCTTC. As protein: CASSYEGSSYNEQFF.

The chain employs TRBV2 and TRBJ1-2; TRBD1 aligns across 7 bases. The CDR3 has 12 residues. Looked up from germline, CDR1 is SNHLY and CDR2 is FYNNEI. Trimming at V came to 10 bases and at J to 5 bases, leaving 7 bases not matched to a gene. The CDR3 spells CATTTGNYGYTF. The CDR3 DNA follows: TGTGCCACCACGACAGGGAATTATGGCTACACCTTC.

The rearrangement joins TRBV21-1 to TRBJ2-7; TRBD2 is the table's D call and was not checked against the DNA. TRBV21-1 represents a pseudogene. The CDR3 is 15 amino acids. Here the CDR3 reads CASSKSPAGGYEQYF. DNA of the CDR3: TGTGCCAGCAGCAAAAGTCCAGCGGGGGGCTACGAGCAGTACTTC.